Presented here are 17 T cell receptor beta chains from one specimen sequenced in a study of blood T cell repertoires in COVID-19. Data came from immunoSEQ multiplex PCR; TCRdb stores just in-frame clones and leaves some out. The sample has some 130,000 clones, 70% to 85% seen once. Sequenced material: peripheral blood. The receptors stem from a man in his sixties who had recovered from COVID-19.

This clone has a single count. The V and J genes are TRBV30 and TRBJ1-3; 9 bases fit TRBD1. The CDR3 is 14 residues long. J lost 3 bases, V lost 4 bases, and 4 bases had no gene match. CDR1 GTSNPN and CDR2 SVGIG come from the germline V gene (reference sequence). The chain's CDR3 is CAWNPTGGGNTIYF. Here the CDR3 DNA reads TGTGCCTGGAACCCGACAGGGGGTGGAAACACCATATATTTT.

The chain links TRBV18 to TRBJ1-1; TRBD1 matches 8 bases. CDR3 length: 13 amino acids. J gave up 5 bases and V 4 bases, and 3 bases lay outside the gene matches. Germline V gene data show CDR1 as KGHSH and CDR2 as LQKENI. CDR3 DNA sequence: TGTGCCAGCTCACTCCAGGGGGCAACTGAAGCTTTCTTT. It specifies CASSLQGATEAFF.

This clone was detected a few times. The J gene is TRBJ2-7, the V gene TRBV6-6; 9 bases match TRBD1. The junction had 8 bases not matched to a gene; V was cut back by 2 bases and J by 6 bases. The CDR3 is 15 amino acids. Germline lookup yields CDR1 MNHNY and CDR2 SVGAGI (reference sequence). In DNA, the CDR3 is TGTGCCAGCAGTTACCTTGGGACAGGGAGTGGCGAGCAGTACTTC. This encodes CASSYLGTGSGEQYF.

The V call is TRBV2, the J call TRBJ2-5; TRBD1 aligns across 8 bases. The V segment lost 8 bases and the J segment 13 bases; nucleotides outside the gene matches: 12. The CDR3 consists of 12 residues. Germline CDR1 SNHLY, CDR2 FYNNEI. Here the CDR3 reads CASGGTGTGAYF. DNA of the CDR3: TGTGCCAGCGGGGGAACCGGGACAGGAGCGTACTTC.

The chain carries TRBV19 and TRBJ1-2, with D hard to call. Trimming removed 0 bases at V and 7 bases at J, with 3 bases between. The germline V gene encodes CDR1 LNHDA and CDR2 SQIVND (reference sequence). The CDR3 sequence is 11 residues long. CDR3 sequence (DNA): TGTGCCAGTAGTATAGACCTTGGCTACACCTTC. Residues: CASSIDLGYTF. Based on the CDR3 plus reference TRBV19 and TRBJ1-2, the full variable domain is DGGITQSPKYLFRKEGQNVTLSCEQNLNHDAMYWYRQDPGQGLRLIYYSQIVNDFQKGDIAEGYSVSREKKESFPLTVTSAQKNPTAFYLCASSIDLGYTFGSGTRLTVV.

To note about this clone: The same CDR3 is also encoded by other DNA sequences in this sample. The gene calls are TRBV9 and TRBJ1-3; D is ambiguous. Deletions cut 2 bases from V and 4 bases from J, with 10 bases between. Germline V lookup: CDR1 SGDLS, CDR2 YYNGEE. The CDR3 sequence is 14 residues long. This CDR3 is CASSVQAIGNTIYF. Written as DNA, the CDR3 is TGTGCCAGCAGCGTTCAAGCAATAGGAAACACCATATATTTT. Full variable domain (outside the CDR3, taken from reference TRBV9 and TRBJ1-3): DSGVTQTPKHLITATGQRVTLRCSPRSGDLSVYWYQQSLDQGLQFLIQYYNGEERAKGNILERFSAQQFPDLHSELNLSSLELGDSALYFCASSVQAIGNTIYFGEGSWLTVV.

This clone was seen ten or more times. This sequence joins TRBV5-6 and TRBJ2-1; TRBD2 matches 9 bases. The V and J ends lost 4 bases and 0 bases, in that order; junction bases with no gene match: 2. Germline V gives CDR1 SGHDT, CDR2 YYEEEE. The CDR3 is 15 amino acids. In nucleotides, the CDR3 is TGTGCCAGCAGCCGAGCGGGAGGCTCCTACAATGAGCAGTTCTTC. Protein product: CASSRAGGSYNEQFF.

The genes are TRBV2 and TRBJ2-1; TRBD2 is a possible D gene (5 bases). The V end was cut by 6 bases, the J end by 3 bases, with 15 bases between. Germline V gene lookup returns CDR1 SNHLY and CDR2 FYNNEI. The CDR3 runs to 15 residues. The CDR3 loop is CASRVRTQDYNEQFF. The DNA for the CDR3 is TGTGCCAGCAGGGTCAGGACTCAAGACTACAATGAGCAGTTCTTC.

The chain uses TRBV5-4 and TRBJ1-2; 8 nucleotides agree with TRBD1. The CDR3 sequence is 16 residues long. CDR1 SGHNT and CDR2 YYREEE come from the germline V gene (reference sequence). V gave up 0 bases and J gave up 5 bases; unmatched junction bases: 9. The CDR3 coding sequence is TGTGCCAGCAGCTTGGGGGGTGGACAGGGCCGGTATGGCTACACCTTC. It specifies CASSLGGGQGRYGYTF.

For the CDR3, the DNA is TGTGCCAGCAGCTCTCTAGCGGGGGGGCCGGACACCGGGGAGCTGTTTTTT. It translates to CASSSLAGGPDTGELFF. The chain couples TRBV7-2 to TRBJ2-2; 12 positions agree with TRBD2. Germline trimming cut 4 bases from V and 3 bases from J; bases unmatched to any gene: 6. The CDR3 runs 17 residues. Per the germline V gene, CDR1 is SGHTA and CDR2 is FQGNSA.

The chain joins TRBV18 to TRBJ2-5; 12 bases match TRBD1. The trim removed 5 bases at V and 1 base at J, leaving 5 bases unmatched. Germline values: CDR1 KGHSH, CDR2 LQKENI. The length of the CDR3 is 16 residues. The CDR3 loop is CASSSPGQGAQETQYF. The CDR3 region has the DNA TGTGCCAGCTCATCTCCGGGACAGGGGGCCCAAGAGACCCAGTACTTC.

The chain employs TRBV10-2 and TRBJ1-5; 7 nucleotides align to TRBD1. Unmatched junction bases numbered 10, after V lost 2 bases and J lost 0 bases. The germline CDR1 and CDR2 sequences are WSHSY and SAAADI. This CDR3 has 18 amino acids. CDR3 region: CASSEPGQVVDSNQPQHF. CDR3 in DNA: TGCGCCAGCAGTGAGCCTGGACAGGTCGTCGATAGCAATCAGCCCCAGCATTTT.

The genes are TRBV3-1 (or the pseudogene TRBV3-2) and TRBJ2-7; D gene ambiguous. V was shortened by 4 bases and J by 3 bases, with 13 bases between the two germline ends. The CDR3 loop spans 14 amino acids. Germline V CDR1 and CDR2: LGHDT, YNNKEL (reference sequence). DNA for the CDR3: TGTGCCAGCAGCCTGGCCTCGCCGGGCTACGAGCAGTACTTC. Amino acids: CASSLASPGYEQYF.

The rearrangement uses TRBV28 and TRBJ1-6; no reliable D call. Germline loops: CDR1 MDHEN, CDR2 SYDVKM. The CDR3 extends over 14 amino acids. V was pared by 6 bases and J by 8 bases, with 14 bases between. This chain's CDR3 is CASRPSLGDSPLHF. The CDR3 region has the DNA TGTGCCAGCAGACCTTCCCTCGGAGATTCACCCCTCCACTTT.

This clone was observed a few times. The CDR3 nucleotides are TGTGCCAGTAGAACCCAGGGGGGTGGCCAGCCCCAGCATTTT. Residues: CASRTQGGGQPQHF. The chain recombines TRBV19 with TRBJ1-5; 7 bases map to TRBD1. The germline V gene encodes CDR1 LNHDA and CDR2 SQIVND (reference sequence). The CDR3 covers 14 residues. With V trimmed by 6 bases and J by 7 bases, 9 bases remained unmatched.

This chain links TRBV7-6 with TRBJ2-3; 8 bases are shared with TRBD2. This CDR3 has 17 amino acids. V lost 1 base to trimming and J lost 3 bases; unmatched junction nucleotides: 9. In germline, CDR1 is SGHVS, CDR2 FNYEAQ. The CDR3 DNA reads as TGTGCCAGCAGCTTAGGCGTTAGCGGGATAGGTACAGATACGCAGTATTTT. It is translated as CASSLGVSGIGTDTQYF.

This clone has just a few counts. The genes are TRBV3-1 (or the pseudogene TRBV3-2) and TRBJ2-5; TRBD2 is a possible D gene (5 bases). V lost 4 bases to trimming and J lost 6 bases, with 33 bases between them. The V gene's germline CDR1 is LGHDT and CDR2 YNNKEL (reference sequence). The CDR3 runs to 20 residues. The CDR3 is CASSRRVDCTRPLRLKTQYF. The CDR3 DNA reads TGTGCCAGCAGCCGTCGAGTGGACTGTACCCGACCTTTACGTTTGAAGACCCAGTACTTC.